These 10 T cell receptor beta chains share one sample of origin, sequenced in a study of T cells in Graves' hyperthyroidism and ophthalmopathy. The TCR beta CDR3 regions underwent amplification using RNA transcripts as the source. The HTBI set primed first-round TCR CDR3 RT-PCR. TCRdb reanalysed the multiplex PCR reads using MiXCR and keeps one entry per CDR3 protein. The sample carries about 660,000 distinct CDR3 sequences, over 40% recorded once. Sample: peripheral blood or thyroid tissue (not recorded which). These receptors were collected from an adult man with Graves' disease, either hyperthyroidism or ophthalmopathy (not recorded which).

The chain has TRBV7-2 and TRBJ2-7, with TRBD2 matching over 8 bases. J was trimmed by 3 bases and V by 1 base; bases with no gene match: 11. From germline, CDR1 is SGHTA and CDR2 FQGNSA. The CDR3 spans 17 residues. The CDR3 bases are TGTGCCAGCAGCTTAGGAATGGGACTAGGGTGGGACTACGAGCAGTACTTC. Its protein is CASSLGMGLGWDYEQYF.

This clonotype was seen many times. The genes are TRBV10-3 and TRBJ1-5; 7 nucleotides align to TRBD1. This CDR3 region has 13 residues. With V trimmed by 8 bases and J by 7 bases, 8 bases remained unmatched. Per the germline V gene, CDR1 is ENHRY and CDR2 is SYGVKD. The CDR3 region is CAISWDSRQPQHF. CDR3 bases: TGTGCCATCTCCTGGGACAGCAGACAGCCCCAGCATTTT.

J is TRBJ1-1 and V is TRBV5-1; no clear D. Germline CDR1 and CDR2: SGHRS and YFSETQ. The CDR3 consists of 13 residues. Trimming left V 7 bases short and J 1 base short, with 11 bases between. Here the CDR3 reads CASGRGGNTEAFF. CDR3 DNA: TGCGCCAGCGGGCGGGGAGGGAACACTGAAGCTTTCTTT.

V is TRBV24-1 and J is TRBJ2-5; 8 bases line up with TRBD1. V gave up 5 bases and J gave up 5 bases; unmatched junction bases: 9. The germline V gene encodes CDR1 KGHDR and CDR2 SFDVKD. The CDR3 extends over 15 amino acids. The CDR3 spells CATSATGTGRETQYF. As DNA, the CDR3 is TGTGCCACCAGTGCCACCGGGACAGGAAGGGAGACCCAGTACTTC.

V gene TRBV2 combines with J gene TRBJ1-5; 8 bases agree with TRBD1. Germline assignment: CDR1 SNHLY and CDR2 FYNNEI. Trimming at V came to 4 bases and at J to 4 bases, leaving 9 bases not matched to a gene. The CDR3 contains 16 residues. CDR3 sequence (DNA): TGTGCCAGCAGTGCCAGGGGGCAACAGCCTAATCAGCCCCAGCATTTT. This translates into CASSARGQQPNQPQHF.

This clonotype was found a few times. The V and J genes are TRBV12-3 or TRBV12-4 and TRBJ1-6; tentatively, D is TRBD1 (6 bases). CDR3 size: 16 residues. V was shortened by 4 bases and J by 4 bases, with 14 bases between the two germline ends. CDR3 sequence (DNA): TGTGCCAGCAGTTCACAACAGGGCTCGTATAATTCACCCCTCCACTTT. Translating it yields CASSSQQGSYNSPLHF.

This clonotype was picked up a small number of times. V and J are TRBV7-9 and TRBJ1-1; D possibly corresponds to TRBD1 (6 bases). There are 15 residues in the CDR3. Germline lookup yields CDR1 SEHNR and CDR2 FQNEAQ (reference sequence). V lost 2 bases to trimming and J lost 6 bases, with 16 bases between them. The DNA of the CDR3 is TGTGCCAGCAGCTTATTCCGCAGGGGAATCTCTGAAGCTTTCTTT. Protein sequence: CASSLFRRGISEAFF.

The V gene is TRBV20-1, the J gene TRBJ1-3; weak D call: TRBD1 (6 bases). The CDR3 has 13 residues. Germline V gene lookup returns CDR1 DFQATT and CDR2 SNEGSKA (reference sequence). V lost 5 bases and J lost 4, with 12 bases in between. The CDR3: CSAPNREGNTIYF. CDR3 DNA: TGCAGTGCTCCCAACAGGGAGGGAAACACCATATATTTT.

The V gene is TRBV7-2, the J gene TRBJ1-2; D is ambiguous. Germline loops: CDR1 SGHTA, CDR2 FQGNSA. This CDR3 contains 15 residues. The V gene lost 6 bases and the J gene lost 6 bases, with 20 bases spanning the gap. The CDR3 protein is CASSPKIHRDDGYTF. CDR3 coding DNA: TGTGCCAGCAGTCCCAAGATTCACCGAGATGATGGCTACACCTTC.

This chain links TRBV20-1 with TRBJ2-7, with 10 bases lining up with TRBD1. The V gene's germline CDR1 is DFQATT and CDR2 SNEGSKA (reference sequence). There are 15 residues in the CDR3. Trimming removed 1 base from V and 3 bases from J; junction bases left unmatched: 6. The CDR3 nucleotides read TGCAGTGCTAGAGTGGGACAGGGGTCGGGCTACGAGCAGTACTTC. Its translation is CSARVGQGSGYEQYF.